These 28 T cell receptor beta chains originate from one sample sequenced in a study of human T cells and chemical hapten exposure. TCRdb analysed the RACE reads with MiXCR anew, one entry per CDR3 protein. The table lists 370,000 or so distinct CDR3 sequences, around 4.8% of them singletons. Time point reported: patch test 1, 2 weeks after DPC sensitization. Treatment of the sample: therapeutic diphenylcyclopropenone sensitization with weekly scalp DPC. This sample comprised whole blood, obtained in connection with sensitization to the hapten diphenylcyclopropenone (DPC). The origin of the receptors is a woman in her forties or fifties with alopecia areata. Some clones in this sample may be carry-over from other donors' samples.

Many counts were recorded for this clonotype. This chain connects TRBV3-1 to TRBJ1-5; the D is unclear. V gave up 0 bases and J gave up 5 bases, with 8 bases separating them. The CDR3 runs 14 residues. CDR1 and CDR2 (germline): LGHDT, YNNKEL (reference sequence). The CDR3, as DNA: TGTGCCAGCAGCCAAGAATGGCAGGATCAGCCCCAGCATTTT. Amino acid sequence: CASSQEWQDQPQHF.

The sample holds a few counts of this clonotype. V and J are TRBV4-1 and TRBJ2-5; tentatively, D is TRBD2 (6 bases). Germline values: CDR1 MGHRA, CDR2 YSYEKL. The CDR3 is 15 amino acids. Trimming stripped 1 base from V and 4 bases from J, with 13 bases between. In nucleotides, the CDR3 is TGCGCCAGCAGCCAAGCCTCGGGAGCGAGAGAGACCCAGTACTTC. It specifies CASSQASGARETQYF.

This clonotype was picked up one time. The chain has TRBV19 and TRBJ1-2, with 8 bases aligning to TRBD1. The V and J ends lost 7 bases and 7 bases, in that order; junction bases with no gene match: 5. Per germline, CDR1 LNHDA and CDR2 SQIVND (reference sequence). CDR3 length equals 12 residues. CDR3 coding DNA: TGTGCCAGTACCGCGGACAGGGTTGGCTACACCTTC. This gives the protein CASTADRVGYTF.

The sample holds many counts of this clonotype. J is TRBJ2-3 and V is TRBV7-2; tentative D call: TRBD2 (5 bases). This CDR3 is 15 amino acids long. V was cut by 6 bases and J by 2 bases, with 15 bases left in between. Per the germline V gene, CDR1 is SGHTA and CDR2 is FQGNSA. The CDR3 region has the DNA TGTGCCAGCAGGCAAGCTCCGACTACCACAGATACGCAGTATTTT. It codes for CASRQAPTTTDTQYF.

In its sample, this clonotype was seen a few times. The V gene is TRBV5-4, the J gene TRBJ2-3; D perhaps matches TRBD1 (6 bases). From germline, CDR1 is SGHNT and CDR2 YYREEE (reference sequence). The V end lost 2 bases, the J end lost 0 bases, and 10 bases lay between the germline ends. The CDR3 is made up of 15 amino acids. The CDR3 sequence is CASSFETGSTDTQYF. The CDR3 DNA reads TGTGCCAGCAGCTTCGAGACAGGCAGCACAGATACGCAGTATTTT.

This clonotype has ten or more counts. The chain carries TRBV7-2 and TRBJ2-6; D not certain. The germline CDR1 and CDR2 sequences are SGHTA and FQGNSA. This CDR3 has 13 amino acids. The V and J ends lost 4 bases and 5 bases respectively, with 6 bases between them. The CDR3 bases are TGTGCCAGCAGCTCCAGCCGGGCCAACGTCCTGACTTTC. Its protein product is CASSSSRANVLTF.

This clonotype was seen ten or more times. The chain employs TRBV6-1 and TRBJ2-5; D is unresolved. Germline values: CDR1 MNHNS, CDR2 SASEGT. The germline V and J ends were trimmed by 5 bases and 2 bases, with 12 bases remaining between them. The CDR3 is 14 residues long. CDR3 protein: CASSFMGSQETQYF. In DNA, the CDR3 is TGTGCCAGCAGTTTTATGGGCTCTCAAGAGACCCAGTACTTC.

Only a few counts were recorded for this clonotype. The chain uses TRBV6-5 and TRBJ2-1, with D possibly being TRBD2 (5 bases). The V end lost 5 bases, the J end lost 0 bases, and 11 bases lay between the germline ends. CDR3 size: 15 residues. Germline-derived CDR1 and CDR2 are MNHEY and SVGAGI. For the CDR3, the DNA is TGTGCCAGCAGTCCGGGGTCTAGCTCCTACAATGAGCAGTTCTTC. Translated: CASSPGSSSYNEQFF.

The sample holds a few counts of this clonotype. V and J are TRBV30 and TRBJ2-7; D gene uncertain. Germline CDR1 GTSNPN, CDR2 SVGIG (reference sequence). Trimming cost V 0 bases and J 7 bases, with 7 bases left between them. The CDR3 is 11 amino acids. Written as DNA, the CDR3 is TGTGCCTGGAGTGTACTTCTGGAGCAGTACTTC. As protein: CAWSVLLEQYF.

There are many counts of this clonotype. The chain is built from TRBV12-3 or TRBV12-4 and TRBJ1-2; possible D gene TRBD1, 5 bases. This CDR3 has 15 residues. V was clipped by 5 bases and J by 2 bases, with 15 bases between them. DNA for the CDR3: TGTGCCAGCAGTCGGGGGATAGGGATCAACTATGGCTACACCTTC. It translates to CASSRGIGINYGYTF.

This clonotype was found many times. The CDR3 is CASNLQGIGSEAFF. In DNA, the CDR3 is TGTGCCAGCAACCTCCAGGGTATCGGCTCTGAAGCTTTCTTT. V and J are TRBV6-5 and TRBJ1-1; D may be TRBD1 (5 bases). The CDR3 has 14 residues. The ends were cut back, 7 bases at V and 6 bases at J, with 18 bases in the middle. Germline-derived CDR1 and CDR2 are MNHEY and SVGAGI.

The chain joins TRBV3-1 to TRBJ2-3, with 11 bases matching TRBD2. The germline V gene has CDR1 LGHDT and CDR2 YNNKEL (reference sequence). Germline trimming cut 4 bases from V and 4 bases from J; bases unmatched to any gene: 7. This CDR3 region has 16 residues. CDR3 region: CASSPPSSGRPDTQYF. The CDR3 region has the DNA TGTGCCAGCAGCCCCCCTTCTAGCGGGAGGCCAGATACGCAGTATTTT.

This clonotype was recorded many times. The chain recombines TRBV20-1 with TRBJ1-5, with a possible D match to TRBD1 (6 bases). Germline CDR1 and CDR2: DFQATT and SNEGSKA (reference sequence). Trimming took 6 bases from V and 4 from J, leaving 16 bases between them. The CDR3 runs to 14 residues. The CDR3 bases are TGCAGTGCCGCGGACAGCTTGATTAATCAGCCCCAGCATTTT. Its protein is CSAADSLINQPQHF.

The chain couples TRBV10-2 to TRBJ2-3; the D gene is possibly TRBD1 (6 bases). Trimming took 7 bases from V and 8 from J, leaving 13 bases between them. There are 12 residues in the CDR3. The germline gives CDR1 WSHSY, CDR2 SAAADI. For the CDR3, the DNA is TGCGCCAGCACCCCAATACAGGGTACGCAGTATTTT. Protein sequence: CASTPIQGTQYF.

This clonotype has ten or more counts. The rearrangement uses TRBV6-1 and TRBJ1-1; D is ambiguous. The CDR3 loop spans 13 amino acids. The germline V gene encodes CDR1 MNHNS and CDR2 SASEGT. Deletions cut 5 bases from V and 4 bases from J, with 11 bases between. The CDR3 region is CASSSREGTEAFF. CDR3 in DNA: TGTGCCAGCAGTTCCCGGGAGGGCACTGAAGCTTTCTTT.

In this sample, this clonotype turned up many times. The V call is TRBV4-1, the J call TRBJ2-1, with TRBD2 matching over 7 bases. Germline loops: CDR1 MGHRA, CDR2 YSYEKL. The CDR3 totals 16 residues. The junction had 9 bases not matched to a gene; V was cut back by 1 base and J by 6 bases. The CDR3 DNA is TGCGCCAGCAGCCAAGCAAGGAGCGGGGCCGGCAATGAGCAGTTCTTC. Its translation is CASSQARSGAGNEQFF.

This clonotype was detected ten times or more. This chain joins TRBV13 and TRBJ1-5; no firm D call. V was trimmed by 3 bases and J by 2 bases, leaving 11 bases between them. Germline V lookup: CDR1 PRHDT, CDR2 FYEKMQ (reference sequence). The CDR3 spans 15 residues. The CDR3 sequence: CASSFGPRGNQPQHF. The CDR3 nucleotides read TGTGCCAGCAGCTTCGGTCCAAGAGGCAATCAGCCCCAGCATTTT.

This clonotype has ten or more counts. This chain connects TRBV9 to TRBJ2-3; 9 bases fit TRBD1. Looked up from germline, CDR1 is SGDLS and CDR2 is YYNGEE. Trimming at V came to 4 bases and at J to 2 bases, leaving 5 bases not matched to a gene. CDR3 size: 15 residues. The CDR3 protein is CASSRTGGSTDTQYF. The CDR3 bases are TGTGCCAGCAGCCGTACAGGGGGCTCCACAGATACGCAGTATTTT. The full variable domain, with the rest looked up from reference TRBV9 and TRBJ2-3, is DSGVTQTPKHLITATGQRVTLRCSPRSGDLSVYWYQQSLDQGLQFLIQYYNGEERAKGNILERFSAQQFPDLHSELNLSSLELGDSALYFCASSRTGGSTDTQYFGPGTRLTVL.

This clonotype was observed a few times. The rearrangement links TRBV20-1 to TRBJ1-2; 7 nucleotides match TRBD1. The V gene's germline CDR1 is DFQATT and CDR2 SNEGSKA (reference sequence). V trimming: 5 bases; J trimming: 5 bases; junction bases outside the gene matches: 17. CDR3 length: 16 amino acids. CDR3 sequence reads: CSAQNRDRGLIYGYTF. The CDR3 DNA follows: TGCAGTGCTCAAAATCGGGACAGAGGCCTAATTTATGGCTACACCTTC.

Many counts were recorded for this clonotype. CDR3 amino acids: CASRHNRAYNEKLFF. CDR3 nucleotides: TGTGCCAGCAGACATAACCGGGCCTATAATGAAAAACTGTTTTTT. This sequence joins TRBV6-5 and TRBJ1-4; no definite D call. With 6 bases removed from V and 4 bases from J, the gap between germline ends came to 15 bases. Germline lookup yields CDR1 MNHEY and CDR2 SVGAGI. The CDR3 runs to 15 residues.

This clonotype turned up a few times. The CDR3 sequence is CSVLRRDPYGYTF. For the CDR3, the DNA is TGCAGCGTCCTACGGCGGGACCCCTATGGCTACACCTTC. The J gene is TRBJ1-2, the V gene TRBV29-1; maybe TRBD1 (5 bases). V was shortened by 6 bases and J by 4 bases, with 15 bases between the two germline ends. From germline, CDR1 is SQVTM and CDR2 ANQGSEA. The CDR3 is 13 amino acids.

This clonotype was counted many times. The rearrangement links TRBV7-6 to TRBJ1-6; D call uncertain. The CDR3 contains 14 residues. Germline V gene lookup returns CDR1 SGHVS and CDR2 FNYEAQ. V was shortened by 3 bases and J by 6 bases, with 9 bases between the two germline ends. CDR3 in amino acids: CASSLETRNSPLHF. The CDR3 DNA reads TGTGCCAGCAGCTTGGAGACTCGTAATTCACCCCTCCACTTT.

This clonotype was recorded many times. The chain employs TRBV12-3 or TRBV12-4 and TRBJ2-2; D possibly uses TRBD1 or TRBD2 (6 bases each). The CDR3 has 14 amino acids. The V and J ends lost 0 bases and 9 bases respectively, with 11 bases between them. The CDR3 coding sequence is TGTGCCAGCAGTTTAGCGCTGGGGGGCAGGGAGCTGTTTTTT. Its translation is CASSLALGGRELFF.

This clonotype was detected only a few times. The rearrangement uses TRBV7-8 and TRBJ2-3; no firm D call. CDR1 and CDR2 from the germline V gene are SGHVS and FQNEAQ. This CDR3 is built from 15 residues. V was pared by 4 bases and J by 5 bases, with 16 bases between. CDR3 nucleotide sequence: TGTGCCAGCAGCTCCTATGGACCGACTGGAGATACGCAGTATTTT. Encoded protein: CASSSYGPTGDTQYF. Complete variable domain (other parts from reference TRBV7-8 and TRBJ2-3): GAGVSQSPRYKVAKRGQDVALRCDPISGHVSLFWYQQALGQGPEFLTYFQNEAQLDKSGLPSDRFFAERPEGSVSTLKIQRTQQEDSAVYLCASSSYGPTGDTQYFGPGTRLTVL.

This clonotype was counted only a few times. This chain connects TRBV6-1 to TRBJ1-5; D is perhaps TRBD1 (5 bases). The CDR3 is 13 amino acids. V lost 8 bases and J 3 bases, leaving 11 bases between the germline ends. Germline values: CDR1 MNHNS, CDR2 SASEGT. The CDR3 sequence: CASLRGINQPQHF. The CDR3 DNA follows: TGTGCCAGCCTCCGGGGCATCAATCAGCCCCAGCATTTT.

This clonotype was recorded a few times. The chain carries TRBV27 and TRBJ1-2; tentatively, D is TRBD1 (5 bases). The germline CDR1 and CDR2 sequences are MNHEY and SMNVEV (reference sequence). There are 14 residues in the CDR3. V lost 5 bases and J lost 4, with 14 bases in between. CDR3 coding DNA: TGTGCCAGCAGTCCCTCCGGGGCCGCCTATGGCTACACCTTC. Residues: CASSPSGAAYGYTF.

This clonotype was seen ten or more times. V and J are TRBV5-1 and TRBJ2-7; D gene uncertain. Trimming took 5 bases from V and 0 from J, leaving 12 bases between them. Per the germline V gene, CDR1 is SGHRS and CDR2 is YFSETQ. This CDR3 region has 14 residues. CDR3 amino acids: CASRGSARSYEQYF. CDR3 nucleotides: TGCGCCAGCAGGGGAAGCGCCCGCTCCTACGAGCAGTACTTC.

Only a few counts were recorded for this clonotype. The rearrangement links TRBV3-1 to TRBJ2-1, with 11 bases lining up with TRBD2. CDR1 LGHDT and CDR2 YNNKEL come from the germline V gene (reference sequence). V lost 3 bases, J lost 9 bases, and 13 bases stayed unmatched. The CDR3 runs 17 residues. The CDR3 coding sequence is TGTGCCAGCAGCCATAGGTCGACTAGCGGGATAGTGGGTGAGCAGTTCTTC. It encodes CASSHRSTSGIVGEQFF.